What follows are 15 T cell receptor beta chains derived from one specimen sequenced in a study of T cell clones after liver transplantation (dated 2019 in TCRdb). The method behind the library was the immunoSEQ multiplex PCR assay. Not all clones reach the TCRdb copy of this immuneACCESS table, which keeps in-frame sequences only. Checked studies attribute under half of the gap to unresolved V genes and leave the rest unexplained. This sample holds 95,000 to 110,000 clones; about 81% were observed only once. Together, the top ten hold roughly 2.8% of the sample. This specimen was CD4+ T cells from blood, taken approximately 45 months after liver transplant. The receptors come from a human patient who received a liver transplant. After a transplant, the graft donor may have provided part of the T cells.

J is TRBJ1-6 and V is TRBV11-1; 11 positions match TRBD1. Germline values: CDR1 SGHAT, CDR2 FQDESV (reference sequence). The CDR3 is made up of 15 amino acids. V lost 4 bases and J lost 7; bases outside the gene matches: 3. DNA of the CDR3: TGTGCCAGCAGCTCCGGGGACAGGGGGAATTCACCCCTCCACTTT. This codes for CASSSGDRGNSPLHF.

This sequence joins TRBV30 and TRBJ1-5; D is unclear. CDR3 length: 13 amino acids. Germline assignment: CDR1 GTSNPN and CDR2 SVGIG (reference sequence). Trimming left V 3 bases short and J 2 bases short, with 8 bases between. The CDR3 sequence is CAWSREGNQPQHF. The CDR3 DNA reads as TGTGCCTGGAGCCGAGAGGGCAATCAGCCCCAGCATTTT.

The chain carries TRBV7-6 and TRBJ2-1; D gene uncertain. V shed 1 base and J shed 10 bases, with 5 bases lying between them. The CDR3 spans 11 residues. Germline lookup yields CDR1 SGHVS and CDR2 FNYEAQ. As DNA, the CDR3 is TGTGCCAGCAGCTTAGTTGGAGAGCAGTTCTTC. As protein: CASSLVGEQFF. Variable domain in full (rest from reference TRBV7-6 and TRBJ2-1): GAGVSQSPRYKVTKRGQDVALRCDPISGHVSLYWYRQALGQGPEFLTYFNYEAQQDKSGLPNDRFSAERPEGSISTLTIQRTEQRDSAMYRCASSLVGEQFFGPGTRLTVL.

This chain links TRBV9 with TRBJ2-2; D is possibly TRBD2 (5 bases). Germline CDR1 and CDR2: SGDLS and YYNGEE. V lost 0 bases to trimming and J lost 0 bases, with 15 bases between them. The CDR3 contains 18 residues. In nucleotides, the CDR3 is TGTGCCAGCAGCGTAGTAGCGTTGGACCCCGCGAACACCGGGGAGCTGTTTTTT. Translated, it gives CASSVVALDPANTGELFF.

This clone was counted only a few times. The chain employs TRBV7-7 and TRBJ2-7; possible D gene TRBD1, 5 bases. V lost 5 bases to trimming and J lost 6 bases, with 14 bases between them. The CDR3 spans 13 residues. Germline CDR1 and CDR2: SSHAT and FNYEAQ (reference sequence). The CDR3 sequence is CASSLNGAFEQYF. DNA for the CDR3: TGTGCCAGCAGCCTGAATGGGGCCTTCGAGCAGTACTTC.

The rearrangement uses TRBV11-1 and TRBJ2-7; D possibly corresponds to TRBD2 (5 bases). The CDR3 length is 17 residues. Per the germline V gene, CDR1 is SGHAT and CDR2 is FQDESV (reference sequence). Deletions cut 1 base from V and 3 bases from J, with 19 bases between. CDR3: CASSLEGARWSFYEQYF. The DNA for the CDR3 is TGTGCCAGCAGCTTAGAGGGAGCCAGGTGGAGTTTCTACGAGCAGTACTTC.

This rearrangement joins TRBV7-9 to TRBJ2-7; D might be TRBD1 (6 bases). Germline lookup yields CDR1 SEHNR and CDR2 FQNEAQ (reference sequence). V lost 1 base to trimming and J lost 3 bases, with 13 bases between them. The CDR3 runs to 15 residues. This CDR3 is CASSLEGQGRYEQYF. DNA of the CDR3: TGTGCCAGCAGCTTAGAGGGCCAGGGGCGCTACGAGCAGTACTTC. Combining the CDR3 with reference TRBV7-9 and TRBJ2-7 gives the whole variable domain DTGVSQNPRHKITKRGQNVTFRCDPISEHNRLYWYRQTLGQGPEFLTYFQNEAQLEKSRLLSDRFSAERPKGSFSTLEIQRTEQGDSAMYLCASSLEGQGRYEQYFGPGTRLTVT.

This clone was seen a handful of times. The chain has TRBV5-6 and TRBJ2-7; possibly TRBD1 for D (6 bases). Germline values: CDR1 SGHDT, CDR2 YYEEEE. The CDR3 is made up of 17 amino acids. V was clipped by 6 bases and J by 1 base, with 23 bases between them. The CDR3 reads CASTLGRWQGSSYEQYF. The CDR3 bases are TGTGCCAGCACCCTCGGTCGGTGGCAGGGGAGTTCCTACGAGCAGTACTTC.

CDR3: CASSLSGQPRRAFF. The DNA for the CDR3 is TGTGCCAGCAGTTTATCGGGACAGCCCAGAAGAGCTTTCTTT. The chain couples TRBV27 to TRBJ1-1; TRBD1 agrees at 7 bases. CDR1 is MNHEY and CDR2 is SMNVEV in the germline V gene (reference sequence). This CDR3 comprises 14 residues. V lost 0 bases, J lost 10 bases, and 8 bases stayed unmatched.

The chain is built from TRBV19 and TRBJ1-5, with unresolved D. The CDR3 consists of 15 residues. Trimming shortened V by 2 bases and J by 3 bases, and 11 bases separated the two germline ends. In germline, CDR1 is LNHDA, CDR2 SQIVND (reference sequence). The CDR3 protein is CASSILQGLNQPQHF. The CDR3 DNA reads as TGTGCCAGTAGTATATTGCAAGGTCTCAATCAGCCCCAGCATTTT.

This chain joins TRBV18 and TRBJ1-2; no reliable D call. Germline V gene data show CDR1 as KGHSH and CDR2 as LQKENI. V was pared by 0 bases and J by 4 bases, with 18 bases between. This CDR3 has 17 residues. CDR3 loop: CASSPPRNGSATYGYTF. The DNA of the CDR3 is TGTGCCAGCTCACCACCGCGAAACGGTTCAGCTACCTATGGCTACACCTTC.

This clone was recorded a few times. The chain has TRBV5-5 and TRBJ2-2, with 9 bases fitting TRBD2. The V segment lost 1 base and the J segment 2 bases; nucleotides outside the gene matches: 3. The CDR3 is 16 residues long. CDR1 is SGHKS and CDR2 is YYEKEE in the germline V gene (reference sequence). The CDR3 protein is CASSLSGTSNTGELFF. The CDR3 nucleotides read TGTGCCAGCAGCTTGTCGGGGACTAGCAACACCGGGGAGCTGTTTTTT.

The chain has TRBV5-1 and TRBJ2-2; TRBD1 aligns across 7 bases. CDR1 SGHRS and CDR2 YFSETQ come from the germline V gene. CDR3 length: 16 amino acids. V trimming: 1 base; J trimming: 2 bases; junction bases outside the gene matches: 5. The CDR3 DNA is TGCGCCAGCAGCTTGCCGGGACAGACAAACACCGGGGAGCTGTTTTTT. This gives the protein CASSLPGQTNTGELFF.

The chain couples TRBV28 to TRBJ2-2; no definite D call. The V end lost 3 bases, the J end lost 3 bases, and 5 bases lay between the germline ends. CDR1 MDHEN and CDR2 SYDVKM come from the germline V gene. CDR3 length: 13 residues. CDR3 sequence: CASSFRYTGELFF. The CDR3 DNA reads as TGTGCCAGCAGTTTCCGGTACACCGGGGAGCTGTTTTTT.

In its sample, this clone was seen once. The chain employs TRBV27 and TRBJ1-1; unclear D gene. The CDR3 totals 19 residues. Germline assignment: CDR1 MNHEY and CDR2 SMNVEV (reference sequence). V was shortened by 2 bases and J by 1 base, with 23 bases between the two germline ends. The CDR3 nucleotides are TGTGCCAGCAGTTTAATGCCGGCGCGGCCCCAAGCGGGGAACACTGAAGCTTTCTTT. Protein product: CASSLMPARPQAGNTEAFF.